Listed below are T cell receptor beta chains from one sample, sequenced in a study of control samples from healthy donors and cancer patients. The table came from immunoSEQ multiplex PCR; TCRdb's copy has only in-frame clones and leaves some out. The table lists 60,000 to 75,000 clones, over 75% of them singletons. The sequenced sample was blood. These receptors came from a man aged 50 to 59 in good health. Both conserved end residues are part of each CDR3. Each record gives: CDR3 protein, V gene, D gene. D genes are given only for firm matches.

CDR3 protein: CASSQGTGGLSSYGYTF
V gene: TRBV18
D gene: .

CDR3 protein: CASSSTTSGGVYLFF
V gene: TRBV3-1/TRBV3-2
D gene: TRBD2

CDR3 protein: CASSLSGMGDTQYF
V gene: TRBV11-3
D gene: TRBD2

CDR3 protein: CASSYWTGRYEQYF
V gene: TRBV6-5
D gene: TRBD1

CDR3 protein: CSVEGQGTATQYF
V gene: TRBV29-1
D gene: TRBD1

CDR3 protein: CASSPTGGAAYEQYF
V gene: TRBV5-1
D gene: TRBD2

CDR3 protein: CASSLVPGYTGELFF
V gene: TRBV5-1
D gene: .

CDR3 protein: CASSSLFGTAETQYF
V gene: TRBV7-6
D gene: .

CDR3 protein: CASSLAGGLYNEQFF
V gene: TRBV5-5
D gene: TRBD2

CDR3 protein: CASSKGVLAYVNEQFF
V gene: TRBV7-8
D gene: .

CDR3 protein: CATSDRNEQYF
V gene: TRBV19
D gene: TRBD1

CDR3 protein: CASSIAGRETQYF
V gene: TRBV19
D gene: .

CDR3 protein: CASSLAQGFGYTF
V gene: TRBV7-2
D gene: .

CDR3 protein: CASSESGTPNIQYF
V gene: TRBV10-1
D gene: .

CDR3 protein: CASSPRTDTQYF
V gene: TRBV6-5
D gene: .

CDR3 protein: CASSRESDSPLHF
V gene: TRBV19
D gene: .

CDR3 protein: CASSQDPGGSYEQYF
V gene: TRBV4-2
D gene: TRBD2

CDR3 protein: CASSISRPQETQYF
V gene: TRBV19
D gene: .

CDR3 protein: CADSTNAQTGELFF
V gene: TRBV21-1
D gene: .

CDR3 protein: CASSFKAPAYEQYF
V gene: TRBV7-2
D gene: .

CDR3 protein: CASSLGQGWDTQYF
V gene: TRBV7-2
D gene: TRBD1

CDR3 protein: CASSEGIDSPNYGYTF
V gene: TRBV2
D gene: .

CDR3 protein: CASSFRGGQTDTQYF
V gene: TRBV7-3
D gene: TRBD2

CDR3 protein: CASSLEGQGTDGYTF
V gene: TRBV5-1
D gene: TRBD1

CDR3 protein: CSVDRISGANVLTF
V gene: TRBV29-1
D gene: .

CDR3 protein: CASSLDREGAYEQYF
V gene: TRBV14
D gene: .

CDR3 protein: CASSQDFGINEQFF
V gene: TRBV4-3
D gene: .

CDR3 protein: CASSQPRMSPLSYEQYF
V gene: TRBV4-3
D gene: .

CDR3 protein: CAWTKQEEAFF
V gene: TRBV30
D gene: .